What follows is one TCR beta chain and its context. No antigen is known for it. The data stem from a study of shared clonotypes between healthy human individuals. On the study more broadly: Each donor's CD8 memory used one plate, CD8 naive two, each CD4 subset three.

Broader study findings: Even with large depth, rarefaction showed that sorted-subset sequencing was incomplete.

Some clones are missing from TCRdb's copy, which holds only in-frame ones; the method was immunoSEQ multiplex PCR. Seen here are millions of clones, roughly nine tenths observed once, and the top ten hold around 0.15%. Healthy HIV-negative adults without recent acute infections or vaccinations served as donors. Division of CD4+ cells produced a CD45RA+ naive subset and a CD45RA-negative memory subset. The length of the CDR3 is 14 residues. The J segment lost 4 bases and the V segment lost 6 bases, leaving 6 bases of the junction unmatched. The germline gives CDR1 MGHDK, CDR2 SYGVNS. The TCR was taken from a man aged 18 to 29 in good health. Sequenced: naive CD4+ T cells sorted from blood. Subset given: CD45RA+ positively selected. V usage is TRBV25-1 and J usage is TRBJ2-1; 7 positions agree with TRBD2. CDR3 loop: CASRGEGLYNEQFF. CDR3 DNA: TGTGCCAGCAGGGGGGAGGGACTTTACAATGAGCAGTTCTTC.